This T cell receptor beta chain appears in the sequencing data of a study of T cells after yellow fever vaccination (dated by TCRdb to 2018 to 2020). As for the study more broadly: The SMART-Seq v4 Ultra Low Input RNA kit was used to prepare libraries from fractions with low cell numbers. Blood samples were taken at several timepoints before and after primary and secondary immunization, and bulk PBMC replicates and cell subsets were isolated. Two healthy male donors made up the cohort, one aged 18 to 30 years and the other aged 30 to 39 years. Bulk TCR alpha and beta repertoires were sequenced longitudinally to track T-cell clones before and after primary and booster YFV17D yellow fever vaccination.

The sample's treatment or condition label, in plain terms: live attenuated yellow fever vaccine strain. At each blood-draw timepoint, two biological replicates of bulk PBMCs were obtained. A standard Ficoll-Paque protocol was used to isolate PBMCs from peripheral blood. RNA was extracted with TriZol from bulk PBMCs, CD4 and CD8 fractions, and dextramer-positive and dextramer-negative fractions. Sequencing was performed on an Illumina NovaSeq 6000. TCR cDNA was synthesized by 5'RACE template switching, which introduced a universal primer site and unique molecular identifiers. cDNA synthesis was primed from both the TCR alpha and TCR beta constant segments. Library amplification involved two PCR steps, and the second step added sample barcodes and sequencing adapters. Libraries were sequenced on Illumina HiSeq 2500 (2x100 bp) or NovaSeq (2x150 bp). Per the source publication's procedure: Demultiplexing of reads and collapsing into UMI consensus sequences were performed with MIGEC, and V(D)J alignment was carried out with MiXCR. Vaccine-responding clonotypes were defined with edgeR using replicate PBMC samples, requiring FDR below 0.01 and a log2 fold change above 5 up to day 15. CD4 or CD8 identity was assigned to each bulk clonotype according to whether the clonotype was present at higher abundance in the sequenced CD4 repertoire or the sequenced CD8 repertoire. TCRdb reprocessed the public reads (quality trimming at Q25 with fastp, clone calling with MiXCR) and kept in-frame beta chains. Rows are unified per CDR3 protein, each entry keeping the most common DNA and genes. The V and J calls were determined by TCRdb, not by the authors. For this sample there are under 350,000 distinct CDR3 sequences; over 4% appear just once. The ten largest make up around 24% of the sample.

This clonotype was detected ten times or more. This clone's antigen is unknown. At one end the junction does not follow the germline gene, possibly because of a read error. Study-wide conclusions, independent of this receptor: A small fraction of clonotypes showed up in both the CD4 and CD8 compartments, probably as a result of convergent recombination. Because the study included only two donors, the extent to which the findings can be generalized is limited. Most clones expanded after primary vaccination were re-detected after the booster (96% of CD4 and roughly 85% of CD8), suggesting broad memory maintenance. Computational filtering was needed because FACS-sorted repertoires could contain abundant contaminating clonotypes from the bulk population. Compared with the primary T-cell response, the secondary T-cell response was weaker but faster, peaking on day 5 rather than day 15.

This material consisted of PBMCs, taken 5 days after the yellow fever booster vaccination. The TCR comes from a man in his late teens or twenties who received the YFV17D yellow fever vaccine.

The CDR3 loop reads CASSKDREATDTQYF. The sequenced DNA: TGTGCCAGCAGCAAAGACAGGGAAGCGACAGATACGCAGTATTTT. The chain joins TRBV4-2 to TRBJ2-3; 7 middle bases align to TRBD1. The CDR3 runs 15 residues from the cysteine to the phenylalanine. CDR3 DNA only is kept here, 45 bases in frame from base 1. CDR1 is given as LGHNA and CDR2 as YNFKEQ, both from the germline V gene.